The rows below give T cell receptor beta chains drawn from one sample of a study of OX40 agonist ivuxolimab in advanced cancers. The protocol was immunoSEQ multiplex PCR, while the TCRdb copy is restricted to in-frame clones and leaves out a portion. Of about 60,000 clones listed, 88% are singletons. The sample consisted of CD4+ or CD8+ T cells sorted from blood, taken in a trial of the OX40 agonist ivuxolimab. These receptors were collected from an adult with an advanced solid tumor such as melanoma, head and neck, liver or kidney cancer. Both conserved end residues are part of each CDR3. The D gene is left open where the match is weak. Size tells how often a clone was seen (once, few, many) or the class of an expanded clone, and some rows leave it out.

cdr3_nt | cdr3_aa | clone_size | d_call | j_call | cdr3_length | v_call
TGTGCCAGCAGCCGGGAGGGCCTCCGGAGAGGGGGCACAGATACGCAGTATTTT | CASSREGLRRGGTDTQYF | - | TRBD2 | TRBJ2-3 | 18 | TRBV7-9
TGTGCCAGCCCCTCCTCCCCGACAGGCCTAAACACTGAAGCTTTCTTT | CASPSSPTGLNTEAFF | - | - | TRBJ1-1 | 16 | TRBV28
TGTGCCAGCAGTTACATTGTTGCCGGCAATGAGCAGTTCTTC | CASSYIVAGNEQFF | - | - | TRBJ2-1 | 14 | TRBV6-5
TGTGCCAGCAGTCGCAGGGGACAGATAAACACCGGGGAGCTGTTTTTT | CASSRRGQINTGELFF | - | TRBD1 | TRBJ2-2 | 16 | TRBV14
TGTGCCAGCAGCAAATCAATTCCGGACAGGGAAATCAATCAGCCCCAGCATTTT | CASSKSIPDREINQPQHF | - | - | TRBJ1-5 | 18 | TRBV21-1
TGTGCCAGCAGCTTAGTGGGTTACGAGCAGTACTTC | CASSLVGYEQYF | - | - | TRBJ2-7 | 12 | TRBV5-4
TGTGCCAGCAGACCCAGCGAGTTTACGGATGGCTACACCTTC | CASRPSEFTDGYTF | - | - | TRBJ1-2 | 14 | TRBV27
TGTGCCAGCAGTCAACAGGGGCTTGGGGGCTACACCTTC | CASSQQGLGGYTF | - | TRBD1 | TRBJ1-2 | 13 | TRBV27
TGTGCCAGCAGCCCCGGACAGGGAATGAACACTGAAGCTTTCTTT | CASSPGQGMNTEAFF | - | TRBD1 | TRBJ1-1 | 15 | TRBV7-2
TGTGCCAGCAGCAACTGGGGGGCCTACTTATATGGCTACACCTTC | CASSNWGAYLYGYTF | - | - | TRBJ1-2 | 15 | TRBV21-1
TGTGCCAGCTCACCCCCCAGTCCCGAGGGCGAGACCCAGTACTTC | CASSPPSPEGETQYF | - | - | TRBJ2-5 | 15 | TRBV18
TGTGCCAGTAGTATTGCGACAGTGCGAGAAAAACTGTTTTTT | CASSIATVREKLFF | once | - | TRBJ1-4 | 14 | TRBV19
TGTGCCAGCAGAGAGCCCGCCATCGGGGAGCAGTACTTC | CASREPAIGEQYF | - | - | TRBJ2-7 | 13 | TRBV28
TGTGCCAGCAGCCTCTCCCGAGGGGGCACTGAAGCTTTCTTT | CASSLSRGGTEAFF | few | - | TRBJ1-1 | 14 | TRBV9
TGTGCCATCCTAGCGGGAGGGCCGAAAAATGAGCAGTTCTTC | CAILAGGPKNEQFF | - | TRBD2 | TRBJ2-1 | 14 | TRBV6-4
TGTGCCAGCTCTCAGGGACAGGGGATTAACGAGCAGTACTTC | CASSQGQGINEQYF | few | TRBD1 | TRBJ2-7 | 14 | TRBV18
TGTGCCAGCAGCCTTGACGGATTCTCCTACAATGAGCAGTTCTTC | CASSLDGFSYNEQFF | - | - | TRBJ2-1 | 15 | TRBV7-9
TGTGCCAGCAGCTTCCTAGCGGGAGTGTTTACTAGCACAGATACGCAGTATTTT | CASSFLAGVFTSTDTQYF | - | TRBD2 | TRBJ2-3 | 18 | TRBV7-9